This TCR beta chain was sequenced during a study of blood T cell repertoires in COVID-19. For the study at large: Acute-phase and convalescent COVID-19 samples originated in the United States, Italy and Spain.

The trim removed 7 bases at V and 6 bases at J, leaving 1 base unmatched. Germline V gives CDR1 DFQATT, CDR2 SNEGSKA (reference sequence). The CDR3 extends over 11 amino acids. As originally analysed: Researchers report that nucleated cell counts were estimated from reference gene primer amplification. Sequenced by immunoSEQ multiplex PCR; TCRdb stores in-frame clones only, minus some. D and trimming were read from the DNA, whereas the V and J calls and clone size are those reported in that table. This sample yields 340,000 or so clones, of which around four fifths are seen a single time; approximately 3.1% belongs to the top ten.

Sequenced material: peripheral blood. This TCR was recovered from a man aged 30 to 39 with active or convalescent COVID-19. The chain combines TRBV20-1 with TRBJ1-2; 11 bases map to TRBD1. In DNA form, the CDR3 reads TGCAGTGGGACAGGGGGCAATGGCTACACCTTC. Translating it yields CSGTGGNGYTF.